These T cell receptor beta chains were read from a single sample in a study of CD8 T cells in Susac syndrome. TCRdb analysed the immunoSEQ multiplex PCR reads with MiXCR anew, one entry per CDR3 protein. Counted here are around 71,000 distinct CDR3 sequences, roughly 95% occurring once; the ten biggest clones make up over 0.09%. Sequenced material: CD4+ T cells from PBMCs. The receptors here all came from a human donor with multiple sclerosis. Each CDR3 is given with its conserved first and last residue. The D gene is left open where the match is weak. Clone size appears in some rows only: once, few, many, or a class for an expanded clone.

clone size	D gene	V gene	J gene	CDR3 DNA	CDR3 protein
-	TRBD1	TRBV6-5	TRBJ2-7	TGTGCCAGCAGTTACCGGGCAGGGGGCAGGTACGAGCAGTACTTC	CASSYRAGGRYEQYF
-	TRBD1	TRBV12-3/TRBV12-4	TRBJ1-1	TGTGCCAGCAGTTGGACAGGGGGAGCTTTCTTT	CASSWTGGAFF
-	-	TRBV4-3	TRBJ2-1	TGCGCCAGCAGCCAGGCGGGGCGAACCTACAATGAGCAGTTCTTC	CASSQAGRTYNEQFF
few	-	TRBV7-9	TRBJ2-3	TGTGCCAGCAGCTTGCACACAGATACGCAGTATTTT	CASSLHTDTQYF
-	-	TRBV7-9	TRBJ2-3	TGTGCCAGCAGCCCGGGGACTAGCACAGATACGCAGTATTTT	CASSPGTSTDTQYF
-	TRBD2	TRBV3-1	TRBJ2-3	TGTGCCAGCAGCCCCTCGGCTAGCGGCATAGATACGCAGTATTTT	CASSPSASGIDTQYF
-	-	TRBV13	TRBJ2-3	TGTGCCAGCAGCCCGAGGGGCCTTAGCACAGATACGCAGTATTTT	CASSPRGLSTDTQYF
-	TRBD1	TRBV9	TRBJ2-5	TGTGCCAGCAGCGCGGACAGGGACCAAGAGACCCAGTACTTC	CASSADRDQETQYF
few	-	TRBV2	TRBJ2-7	TGTGCCAGCAGGGATACGGGGTTTGTCTACGAGCAGTACTTC	CASRDTGFVYEQYF
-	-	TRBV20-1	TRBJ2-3	TGCAGTGCCGAGGGGCTCGCTAGCACAGATACGCAGTATTTT	CSAEGLASTDTQYF
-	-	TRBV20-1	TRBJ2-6	TGCAGTGCTAGAGATCGAGCTGGGGCCAACGTCCTGACTTTC	CSARDRAGANVLTF
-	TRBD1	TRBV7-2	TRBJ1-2	TGTGCCAGCAGCTCGACAGGGATTGACGGCTACACCTTC	CASSSTGIDGYTF
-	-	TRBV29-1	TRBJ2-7	TGCAGCGTTGGACCTGGGCCTTACGAGCAGTACTTC	CSVGPGPYEQYF
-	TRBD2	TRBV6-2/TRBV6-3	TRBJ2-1	TGTGCCAGCAGTCAGACACCGGGTACTAGCGGACCCTACAATGAGCAGTTCTTC	CASSQTPGTSGPYNEQFF
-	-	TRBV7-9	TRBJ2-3	TGTGCCAGCAGCTTATTAGGGACACTGAGCACAGATACGCAGTATTTT	CASSLLGTLSTDTQYF
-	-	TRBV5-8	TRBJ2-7	TGTGCCAGCGGGCCATACGAGCAGTACTTC	CASGPYEQYF
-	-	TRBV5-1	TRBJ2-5	TGCGCCAGCAGCTTGGCCCCAGGGCGCGCAGGGGAGACCCAGTACTTC	CASSLAPGRAGETQYF
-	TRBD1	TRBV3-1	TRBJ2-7	TGTGCCAGCAGCCTCCGCCGGGACAGGTCCTACGAGCAGTACTTC	CASSLRRDRSYEQYF
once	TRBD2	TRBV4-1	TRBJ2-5	TGCGCCAGCAGCCAAGTGGGATATCGGCGGGGGGGCCAAGAGACCCAGTACTTC	CASSQVGYRRGGQETQYF
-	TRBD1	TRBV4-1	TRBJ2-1	TGCGCCAGCAGCCAGGCACCGGACAGGGTCAATGAGCAGTTCTTC	CASSQAPDRVNEQFF
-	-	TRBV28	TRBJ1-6	TGTGCCAGCAGTTTAGATGGAGGCTATAATTCACCCCTCCACTTT	CASSLDGGYNSPLHF
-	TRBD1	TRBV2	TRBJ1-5	TGTGCCAGCAGGCTTACAGGGGGCGCAGGCAATCAGCCCCAGCATTTT	CASRLTGGAGNQPQHF
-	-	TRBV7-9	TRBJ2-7	TGTGCCAGCAGCTTAGTGTGGGACACCGCTGACGAGCAGTACTTC	CASSLVWDTADEQYF
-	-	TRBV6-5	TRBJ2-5	TGTGCCAGCAGTTACTCGATTCTAGCGAGCGCGGAGACCCAGTACTTC	CASSYSILASAETQYF
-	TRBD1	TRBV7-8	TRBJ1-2	TGTGCCAGCAGCTTAGAGGCATGGAGACAGGGAAGGAACTATGGCTACACCTTC	CASSLEAWRQGRNYGYTF
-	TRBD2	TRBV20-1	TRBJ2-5	TGCAGTGCCACCCGATCTAGCGGGGGGGCCAAAGAGACCCAGTACTTC	CSATRSSGGAKETQYF
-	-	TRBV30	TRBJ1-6	TGTGCCTGGAGACCCATGTCTGTGTCACCCCTCCACTTT	CAWRPMSVSPLHF
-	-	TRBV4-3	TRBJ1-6	TGCGCCAGCAGCCAAGGGAAGAATAATTCACCCCTCCACTTT	CASSQGKNNSPLHF
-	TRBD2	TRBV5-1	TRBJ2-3	TGCGCCAGCAGCCCCGGAAGGCTAGCGGGCCGCACAGATACGCAGTATTTT	CASSPGRLAGRTDTQYF
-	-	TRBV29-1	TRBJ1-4	TGCAGCGTCGGCGGGATTCTTAATGAAAAACTGTTTTTT	CSVGGILNEKLFF
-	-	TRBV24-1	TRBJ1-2	TGTGCCACCAGTGATGCCGGGCTCTATGGCTACACCTTC	CATSDAGLYGYTF
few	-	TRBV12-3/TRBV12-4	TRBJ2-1	TGTGCCAGCAGTTTAACTAGCAGATCCTACAATGAGCAGTTCTTC	CASSLTSRSYNEQFF
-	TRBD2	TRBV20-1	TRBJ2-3	TGCAGTGCTAGAGATCCGGGGCGGGGGAACACAGATACGCAGTATTTT	CSARDPGRGNTDTQYF
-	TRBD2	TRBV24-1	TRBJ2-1	TGTGCCACCAGTGACCGGACTAGCGGGGGTTGGGGAAATGAGCAGTTCTTC	CATSDRTSGGWGNEQFF
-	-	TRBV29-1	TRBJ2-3	TGCAGCGTTGAAGTGGGCAGGGCAGATACGCAGTATTTT	CSVEVGRADTQYF
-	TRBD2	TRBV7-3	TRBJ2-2	TGTGCCAGCGGGACTAGCGGGGGGCCCGGCACCGGGGAGCTGTTTTTT	CASGTSGGPGTGELFF
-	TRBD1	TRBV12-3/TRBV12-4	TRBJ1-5	TGTGCCAGCTCCCCGGACAGGGGCAATCAGCCCCAGCATTTT	CASSPDRGNQPQHF
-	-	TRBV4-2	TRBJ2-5	TGTGCCAGCAGCCAGGGGCGGGCAGAGACCCAGTACTTC	CASSQGRAETQYF
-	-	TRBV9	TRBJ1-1	TGTGCCAGCAGCGTAGTGGGAGGGAGCACTGAAGCTTTCTTT	CASSVVGGSTEAFF
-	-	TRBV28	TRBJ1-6	TGTGCCAGCAGTTTATTCTATACAGTTCTTTATAATTCACCCCTCCACTTT	CASSLFYTVLYNSPLHF
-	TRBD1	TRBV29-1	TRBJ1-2	TGCAGCGTTGAAGATCTAGGACAGGGGTTCTATGGCTACACCTTC	CSVEDLGQGFYGYTF
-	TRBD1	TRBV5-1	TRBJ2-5	TGCGCCAGCAGCCCTAGACAGGGGACCGAGACCCAGTACTTC	CASSPRQGTETQYF
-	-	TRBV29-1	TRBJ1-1	TGCAGCGTTGAAGAGACAGGCTCGAACACTGAAGCTTTCTTT	CSVEETGSNTEAFF
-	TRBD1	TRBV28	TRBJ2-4	TGTGCCAGCAGCACAGGGGGAGTGACCAAAAACATTCAGTACTTC	CASSTGGVTKNIQYF
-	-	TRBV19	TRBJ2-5	TGTGCCAGTAGTATTAGGGGATGGCGGCAAGAGACCCAGTACTTC	CASSIRGWRQETQYF
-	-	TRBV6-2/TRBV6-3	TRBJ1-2	TGTGCCAGCAGAGACAGTACTAAAGGCTACACCTTC	CASRDSTKGYTF
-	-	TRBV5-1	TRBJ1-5	TGCGCCAGCAGCCTTGATAATTCGGCGGATAGCAATCAGCCCCAGCATTTT	CASSLDNSADSNQPQHF
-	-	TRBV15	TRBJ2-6	TGTGCCACTTCCCAGAGGTCCCGGTCTGGGGCCAACGTCCTGACTTTC	CATSQRSRSGANVLTF
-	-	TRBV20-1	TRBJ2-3	TGCAGTGCCATTAGCGAAGCAGATACGCAGTATTTT	CSAISEADTQYF